This T cell receptor beta chain came from a study of type 1 and type 2 diabetes patients. Study background: Donors were type 1 diabetes, type 2 diabetes, or nondiabetic controls. Whole-study results and caveats: Type 1 diabetes repertoires were significantly less diverse than type 2 diabetes ones. Unmatched age and gender across groups might bias interpretation. With limited T2D and control samples, some T1D-only expanded clones may not be T1D-specific.

To note about this clonotype: Its target is not known. One junction end disagrees with the germline gene, perhaps due to a read error.

In germline, CDR1 is LNHDA, CDR2 SQIVND (reference sequence). The CDR3 spans 13 residues. Amplification started from genomic DNA. Multiplex PCR with 30 forward and 13 reverse primers amplified the TCR beta CDR3. From the multiplex PCR reads, TCRdb called clonotypes with MiXCR, one entry per CDR3 protein. The sample lists approximately 260,000 distinct CDR3 sequences, around 47% seen once, with around 15% in the top ten. The receptor was isolated from a man aged 18 to 30 with type 2 diabetes. The V call is TRBV19, the J call TRBJ2-1; D unresolved. Sequencing was done on a sample of peripheral blood mononuclear cells (PBMCs). The CDR3 here is CASSIAFWGEQFF. The CDR3 coding sequence is TGTGCCAGCAGTATAGCTTTCTGGGGTGAGCAGTTCTTC.